Each of the 4 T cell receptor beta chains below was sequenced from the same sample in a study of T cell repertoires in cytomegalovirus infection. MiXCR, applied by TCRdb to the reads, yields one record per CDR3 protein. Here the sample spans around 210,000 distinct CDR3 sequences, roughly 6.5% being singletons. Sequenced sample: PBMCs. The receptors derive from a human donor in good health (CMV status not recorded). Some clones in this sample may be carry-over from other donors' samples.

This clonotype was detected ten times or more. The chain recombines TRBV7-3 with TRBJ2-1, with D perhaps assigned TRBD1 or TRBD2 (5 bases each). The V and J ends lost 5 bases and 7 bases respectively, with 15 bases between them. Germline V CDR1 and CDR2: SGHTA, FQGTGA. CDR3 length: 14 amino acids. The CDR3 loop is CASSLSGAWNEQFF. CDR3 DNA: TGTGCCAGCAGCCTATCCGGGGCCTGGAATGAGCAGTTCTTC.

This clonotype was seen repeatedly, ten times or more. The chain joins TRBV20-1 to TRBJ1-5; no clear D. Germline values: CDR1 DFQATT, CDR2 SNEGSKA (reference sequence). The CDR3 loop spans 16 amino acids. Trimming took 3 bases from V and 3 from J, leaving 18 bases between them. CDR3 protein: CSASPLLLVTNQPQHF. In DNA, the CDR3 is TGCAGTGCTAGTCCACTTCTCCTGGTGACCAATCAGCCCCAGCATTTT.

This clonotype has ten or more counts. This chain connects TRBV7-8 to TRBJ1-1; D is uncertain. The V gene's germline CDR1 is SGHVS and CDR2 FQNEAQ. V was trimmed by 5 bases and J by 2 bases, leaving 9 bases between them. There are 13 residues in the CDR3. The CDR3 spells CASSGGGNTEAFF. CDR3 sequence (DNA): TGTGCCAGCAGCGGAGGAGGCAACACTGAAGCTTTCTTT.

This clonotype occurred many times. V is TRBV4-1 and J is TRBJ2-1; D is unresolved. The V gene's germline CDR1 is MGHRA and CDR2 YSYEKL. The CDR3 spans 19 residues. Trimming removed 1 base from V and 8 bases from J, with 27 bases in between. The CDR3 region has the DNA TGCGCCAGCAGCCAAGTTCCCTTTGTCGGCAGTCGGGTGGTCGATGAGCAGTTCTTC. This codes for CASSQVPFVGSRVVDEQFF.